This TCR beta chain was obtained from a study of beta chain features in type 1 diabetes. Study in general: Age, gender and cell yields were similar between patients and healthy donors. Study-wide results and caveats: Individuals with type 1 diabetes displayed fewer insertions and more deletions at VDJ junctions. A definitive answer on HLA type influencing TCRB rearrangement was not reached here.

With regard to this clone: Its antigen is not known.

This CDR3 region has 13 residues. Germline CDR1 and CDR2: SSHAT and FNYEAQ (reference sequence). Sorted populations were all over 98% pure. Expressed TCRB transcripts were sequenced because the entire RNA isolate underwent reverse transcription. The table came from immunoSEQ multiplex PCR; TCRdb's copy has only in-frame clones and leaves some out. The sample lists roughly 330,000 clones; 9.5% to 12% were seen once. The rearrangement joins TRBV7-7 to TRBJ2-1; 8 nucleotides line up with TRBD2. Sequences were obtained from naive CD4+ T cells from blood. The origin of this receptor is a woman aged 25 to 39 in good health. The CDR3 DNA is TGTGCTAGCGGAATAGCGGGAACCAATGAGCAGTTCTTC. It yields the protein CASGIAGTNEQFF.